This T cell receptor beta chain was identified in a study of OX40 agonist ivuxolimab in advanced cancers. On the study more broadly: Ivuxolimab, an agonist antibody against OX40 (CD134), was given to patients. Mean age 60 years, range roughly 20 to 85; roughly 82% male. Overall study results and limits: Undetermined was the antigen specificity of the expanded peripheral T cells.

Germline CDR1 is MDHEN and CDR2 is SYDVKM. Between the trimmed V and J ends, which lost 10 bases and 6 bases, there was a span of 15 bases. This CDR3 is 12 amino acids long. With regard to this clone: The antigen is undetermined.

Generated by immunoSEQ multiplex PCR, the TCRdb table keeps only in-frame clones and is missing some. Of 65,000 to 95,000 clones in the sample, roughly 87% were seen once. Prior autoimmune disease or systemic immunosuppression barred patients. Sample: CD4+ or CD8+ T cells sorted from blood, taken in a trial of the OX40 agonist ivuxolimab. The clonotype originates from an adult with an advanced solid tumor such as melanoma, head and neck, liver or kidney cancer. The chain joins TRBV28 to TRBJ1-2, with D perhaps TRBD1 (5 bases). CDR3 loop: CATCGGTDGYTF. The CDR3 DNA sequence: TGTGCCACCTGCGGGGGGACGGATGGCTACACCTTC.